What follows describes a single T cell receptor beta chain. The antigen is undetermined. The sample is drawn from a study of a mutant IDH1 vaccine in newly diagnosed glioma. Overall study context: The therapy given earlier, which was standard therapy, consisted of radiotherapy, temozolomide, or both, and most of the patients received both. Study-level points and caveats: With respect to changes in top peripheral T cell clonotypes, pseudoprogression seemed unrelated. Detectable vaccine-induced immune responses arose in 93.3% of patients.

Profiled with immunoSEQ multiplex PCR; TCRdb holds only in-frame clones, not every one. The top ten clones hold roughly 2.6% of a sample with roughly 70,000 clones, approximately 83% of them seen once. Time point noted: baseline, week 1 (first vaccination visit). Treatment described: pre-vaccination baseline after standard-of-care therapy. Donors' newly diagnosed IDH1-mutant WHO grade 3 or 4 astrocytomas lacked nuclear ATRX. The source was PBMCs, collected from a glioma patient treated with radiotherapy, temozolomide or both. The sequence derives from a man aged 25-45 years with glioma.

The CDR3 spells CASSDSFEQFF. The CDR3 bases are TGTGCCAGCAGTGACAGTTTTGAGCAGTTCTTC. The chain combines TRBV28 with TRBJ2-1, with a tentative D call TRBD1 (5 bases). The CDR3 sequence is 11 residues long. Germline-derived CDR1 and CDR2 are MDHEN and SYDVKM. Trimming shortened V by 5 bases and J by 9 bases, and 8 bases separated the two germline ends.